The 8 T cell receptor beta chains listed next were all sequenced from one sample in a study of T cell changes during pregnancy in multiple sclerosis. Only in-frame clones appear in the TCRdb table, and some are missing; sequencing was by immunoSEQ multiplex PCR. The profile shows about 55,000 clones, 80% to 90% of them singletons. The input for sequencing was CD4+ T cells from peripheral blood mononuclear cells, taken in the first trimester of pregnancy. The receptors derive from a female donor with multiple sclerosis, enrolled in a pregnancy study.

V gene TRBV5-1 combines with J gene TRBJ1-1, with 7 bases lining up with TRBD1. Looked up from germline, CDR1 is SGHRS and CDR2 is YFSETQ. Unmatched junction bases numbered 7, after V lost 4 bases and J lost 4 bases. The CDR3 runs 14 residues. The CDR3 loop reads CASSVTGFGTEAFF. Here the CDR3 DNA reads TGCGCCAGCAGCGTGACAGGGTTTGGCACTGAAGCTTTCTTT.

This chain connects TRBV19 to TRBJ2-3, with 10 nucleotides matching TRBD2. Per germline, CDR1 LNHDA and CDR2 SQIVND (reference sequence). This CDR3 has 15 residues. The ends lost 7 bases at V and 2 bases at J; junction bases unmatched: 6. CDR3 protein: CASNPTSGSTDTQYF. For the CDR3, the DNA is TGTGCCAGTAACCCGACTAGCGGGTCCACAGATACGCAGTATTTT.

This chain joins TRBV4-2 and TRBJ2-2; tentative D call: TRBD2 (6 bases). Germline-derived CDR1 and CDR2 are LGHNA and YNFKEQ. V dropped 4 bases and J dropped 1 base, with 7 bases sitting between them. This CDR3 comprises 14 residues. The CDR3 reads CASSREENTGELFF. The CDR3 region has the DNA TGTGCCAGCAGCCGGGAGGAGAACACCGGGGAGCTGTTTTTT.

The rearrangement uses TRBV6-5 and TRBJ2-7, with 9 bases aligning to TRBD2. The CDR3 covers 15 residues. The ends lost 0 bases at V and 2 bases at J; junction bases unmatched: 2. The germline V gene has CDR1 MNHEY and CDR2 SVGAGI. The CDR3 sequence is CASSYSTSGAYEQYF. CDR3 sequence (DNA): TGTGCCAGCAGTTACTCGACTAGCGGTGCCTACGAGCAGTACTTC.

The chain carries TRBV7-8 and TRBJ2-5, with 8 bases identical to TRBD1. The CDR3 has 16 residues. Losses at the gene ends were 5 bases for V and 2 bases for J; bases not matched to a gene: 10. CDR1 SGHVS and CDR2 FQNEAQ come from the germline V gene. The CDR3 region is CASSPAGQGRQETQYF. The DNA for the CDR3 is TGTGCCAGCAGCCCCGCAGGACAGGGAAGACAAGAGACCCAGTACTTC.

This chain connects TRBV29-1 to TRBJ1-1; D is unresolved. Germline CDR1 reads SQVTM; CDR2 reads ANQGSEA. The CDR3 totals 12 residues. V shed 4 bases and J shed 0 bases, with 6 bases lying between them. CDR3 in amino acids: CSVAAMNTEAFF. As DNA, the CDR3 is TGCAGCGTTGCCGCGATGAACACTGAAGCTTTCTTT.

The chain uses TRBV4-1 and TRBJ2-7, with TRBD1 identical over 9 bases. Germline CDR1 reads MGHRA; CDR2 reads YSYEKL. V was pared by 1 base and J by 7 bases, with 5 bases of the junction left unmatched. The CDR3 extends over 14 amino acids. CDR3 in amino acids: CASSQVGQGREQYF. The CDR3 coding sequence is TGCGCCAGCAGCCAAGTTGGACAGGGGAGGGAGCAGTACTTC.

V gene TRBV7-9 combines with J gene TRBJ2-1; TRBD2 agrees at 11 bases. This CDR3 contains 17 residues. The germline gives CDR1 SEHNR, CDR2 FQNEAQ (reference sequence). V was clipped by 1 base and J by 3 bases; unmatched bases: 5. Written as DNA, the CDR3 is TGTGCCAGCAGCTTAGTTAGGGGACTAGCGGTCTACAATGAGCAGTTCTTC. This encodes CASSLVRGLAVYNEQFF. Full variable domain (remainder filled in from reference TRBV7-9 and TRBJ2-1): DTGVSQNPRHKITKRGQNVTFRCDPISEHNRLYWYRQTLGQGPEFLTYFQNEAQLEKSRLLSDRFSAERPKGSFSTLEIQRTEQGDSAMYLCASSLVRGLAVYNEQFFGPGTRLTVL.